This T cell receptor beta chain was documented in a study of T cells after somatic rescue of genetic block. The V gene lost 3 bases and the J gene lost 2 bases, with 14 bases spanning the gap. The CDR3 consists of 16 residues. The assay was immunoSEQ multiplex PCR, and TCRdb's table has in-frame clones only and misses some. The table has 15,000 or so clones, roughly two thirds seen once. The sequence was obtained from a boy younger than 18. Input material: peripheral blood mononuclear cells (PBMCs). The V call is TRBV23-1, the J call TRBJ1-5; TRBD1 might be the D (5 bases). TRBV23-1 falls under the ORF class, with uncertain function. Here the CDR3 reads CASSHRTTRGNQPQHF. In DNA form, the CDR3 reads TGCGCCAGCAGTCATCGGACAACCCGGGGCAATCAGCCCCAGCATTTT.